Listed below are T cell receptor beta chains from one sample, sequenced in a study of OX40 agonist ivuxolimab in advanced cancers. Sequenced by immunoSEQ multiplex PCR; TCRdb stores in-frame clones only, minus some. The top ten hold 25% to 30% of the sample, which has more than 15,000 clones, around three quarters seen once. Sequences were derived from CD4+ or CD8+ T cells sorted from blood, sampled in a trial of the OX40 agonist ivuxolimab. The source is an adult with an advanced solid tumor such as melanoma, head and neck, liver or kidney cancer. CDR3s include the opening cysteine and the closing phenylalanine or tryptophan. D genes are given only for firm matches. The size of a clone is reported for some rows only, either as once, few or many, or as a class for expanded clones.

j_call clone_size v_call d_call cdr3_nt cdr3_aa
TRBJ1-5 few TRBV19 . TGTGCCAGTAGTAGACCCCGGGGCGCGGTCAATCAGCCCCAGCATTTT CASSRPRGAVNQPQHF
TRBJ1-1 . TRBV9 . TGTGCCAGCAGCGTAGGAGGGGTGAACACTGAAGCTTTCTTT CASSVGGVNTEAFF
TRBJ2-1 . TRBV11-3 . TGTGCCAGCAGTCCCCGGCGGGCCTACAATGAGCAGTTCTTC CASSPRRAYNEQFF
TRBJ2-3 few TRBV6-6 . TGTGCCAGCAGTGGTAACAGGGAATCAGATACGCAGTATTTT CASSGNRESDTQYF
TRBJ1-1 . TRBV19 . TGTGCCAGTAGTATAACAGTGAACACTGAAGCTTTCTTT CASSITVNTEAFF
TRBJ2-5 . TRBV4-2 TRBD2 TGTGCCAGCAGCCAAGATTGGAGCGGGGGGAAGGAGACCCAGTACTTC CASSQDWSGGKETQYF
TRBJ2-5 . TRBV5-6 . TGTGCCAGCAGCTTGGCCGCTAGCCCGAAAGAGACCCAGTACTTC CASSLAASPKETQYF
TRBJ1-2 . TRBV7-8 . TGTGCCAGCAGCTTAGTGGAGGCATTCTATGGCTACACCTTC CASSLVEAFYGYTF
TRBJ1-6 . TRBV15 . TGTGCCACCAGCAGGGGTGAGGGGGGACGGTCACCCCTCCACTTT CATSRGEGGRSPLHF
TRBJ2-1 once TRBV25-1 . TGTGCCAGCAGTGAAGTTTACAATGAGCAGTTCTTC CASSEVYNEQFF
TRBJ2-5 . TRBV2 TRBD1 TGTGCCAGAAGGGACAGGGGCTTCCAAGAGACCCAGTACTTC CARRDRGFQETQYF
TRBJ2-5 medium-sized TRBV7-9 . TGTGCCAGCAGCTTAGGATCGGGCCTGCTTCAAGAGACCCAGTACTTC CASSLGSGLLQETQYF
TRBJ1-2 . TRBV9 TRBD1 TGTGCCAGCAGCTCGACGGCAGGGGGAAAGGGCTACACCTTC CASSSTAGGKGYTF
TRBJ1-1 . TRBV5-4 TRBD1 TGTGCCAGCAGCTTAGACAGGGACACTGAAGCTTTCTTT CASSLDRDTEAFF
TRBJ1-5 . TRBV27 TRBD1 TGTGCCAGCAGTTCGGGACAGGGCCTCAGTTTAGAGCCCCAGCATTTT CASSSGQGLSLEPQHF
TRBJ2-3 . TRBV29-1 . TGCAGCGTTGCAAGTCCCCCCGATACGCAGTATTTT CSVASPPDTQYF
TRBJ2-7 few TRBV5-1 . TGCGCCAGCAGCTTGGAAGGGTGGGGGGCAGACGAGCAGTACTTC CASSLEGWGADEQYF
TRBJ2-1 . TRBV11-2 . TGTGCCAGCAGCTTAGAGGGAGGGGGCTCCTACAATGAGCAGTTCTTC CASSLEGGGSYNEQFF
TRBJ2-1 few TRBV21-1 . TGTGCCAGCAGCAGCTGGGCCAATGAGCAGTTCTTC CASSSWANEQFF
TRBJ1-1 . TRBV5-6 . TGTGCCAGCAGCTATGGGCCTGAAGCTTTCTTT CASSYGPEAFF
TRBJ2-1 . TRBV7-9 TRBD2 TGTGCCAGCAGCTTGCCCAACCCCCGGACTAGCGGGAGCTACAATGAGCAGTTCTTC CASSLPNPRTSGSYNEQFF